These T cell receptor beta chains were read from a single sample in a study of sequential checkpoint blockade in melanoma. Produced via immunoSEQ multiplex PCR; TCRdb's table is partial and in-frame only. This table has approximately 40,000 clones, 86% appearing once. The material was CD8+ T cells sorted from blood (inferred from file names), obtained from a patient given nivolumab and ipilimumab in sequence. These receptors were collected from a human donor with melanoma. Both conserved end residues are part of each CDR3. Each record gives: V gene, CDR3 protein.

v_gene: TRBV19; CDR3aa: CASSISDRGLNEQYF
v_gene: TRBV5-4; CDR3aa: CASSTPQGGGIYF
v_gene: TRBV10-1; CDR3aa: CASSEWNSQETQYF
v_gene: TRBV9; CDR3aa: CASSVGGGNEQFF
v_gene: TRBV7-6; CDR3aa: CASSLGVSGGTDTQYF
v_gene: TRBV28; CDR3aa: CASSLPYQPQHF
v_gene: TRBV2; CDR3aa: CASFDAGLRNQETQYF
v_gene: TRBV7-6; CDR3aa: CASSDEGVEAFF
v_gene: TRBV5-6; CDR3aa: CASSSGGGIRNYGYTF
v_gene: TRBV28; CDR3aa: CASSFTSGRHEQFF
v_gene: TRBV5-6; CDR3aa: CASSLLMSANHEQYF
v_gene: TRBV10-2; CDR3aa: CASRGSRDGYTF
v_gene: TRBV7-9; CDR3aa: CASSLAPTGPNTGELFF
v_gene: TRBV27; CDR3aa: CASSSSGYLGGNYGYTF
v_gene: TRBV6-4; CDR3aa: CASSDYPSGIYNEQFF
v_gene: TRBV19; CDR3aa: CASSSDGLSYTF
v_gene: TRBV9; CDR3aa: CASSVSYLQETQYF
v_gene: TRBV30; CDR3aa: CAWGSGTGGTSYTAEAFF
v_gene: TRBV7-2; CDR3aa: CASSSPGQGFNEQFF
v_gene: TRBV7-6; CDR3aa: CASSLTGTSLRDTQYF
v_gene: TRBV2; CDR3aa: CASTSTSGRPTYEQYF
v_gene: TRBV27; CDR3aa: CASSPRSFSYNEQFF
v_gene: TRBV7-3; CDR3aa: CASSLTLAGDEQYF
v_gene: TRBV28; CDR3aa: CASSGGTSVSYEQYF
v_gene: TRBV5-8; CDR3aa: CASTIRTRQETQYF
v_gene: TRBV4-1; CDR3aa: CASSSGQFNEQFF
v_gene: TRBV10-3; CDR3aa: CAISESSLGLAGGIEQFF